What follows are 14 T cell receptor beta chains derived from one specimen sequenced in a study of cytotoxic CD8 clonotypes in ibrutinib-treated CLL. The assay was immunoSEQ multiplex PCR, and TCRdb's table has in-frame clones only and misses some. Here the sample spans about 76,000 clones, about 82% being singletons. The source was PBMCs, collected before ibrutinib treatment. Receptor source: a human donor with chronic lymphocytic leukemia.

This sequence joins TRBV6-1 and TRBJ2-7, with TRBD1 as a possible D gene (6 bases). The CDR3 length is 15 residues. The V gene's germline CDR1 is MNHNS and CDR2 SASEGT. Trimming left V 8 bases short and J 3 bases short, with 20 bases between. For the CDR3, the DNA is TGTGCCAGCCGAGTCCGGACAGAGTCCATCTACGAGCAGTACTTC. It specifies CASRVRTESIYEQYF.

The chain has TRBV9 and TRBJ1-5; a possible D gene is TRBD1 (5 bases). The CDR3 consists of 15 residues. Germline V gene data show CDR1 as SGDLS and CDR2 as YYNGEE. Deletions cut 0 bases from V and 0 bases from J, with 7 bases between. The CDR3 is CASSVEGDSNQPQHF. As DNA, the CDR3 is TGTGCCAGCAGCGTAGAAGGGGATAGCAATCAGCCCCAGCATTTT.

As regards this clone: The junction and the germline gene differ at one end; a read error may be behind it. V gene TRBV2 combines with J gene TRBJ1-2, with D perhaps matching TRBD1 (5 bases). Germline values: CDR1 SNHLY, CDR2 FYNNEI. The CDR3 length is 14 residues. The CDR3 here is CASSEGSGTLRPVF. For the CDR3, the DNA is TGTGCCAGCAGTGAGGGAAGCGGGACTCTCCGGCCGGTTTTC.

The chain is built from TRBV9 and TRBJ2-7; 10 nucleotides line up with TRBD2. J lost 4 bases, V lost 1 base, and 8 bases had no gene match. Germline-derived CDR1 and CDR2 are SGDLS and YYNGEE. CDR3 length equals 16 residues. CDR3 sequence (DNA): TGTGCCAGCAGCGTACTCCCTGCTAGCGGGAGTTACGAGCAGTACTTC. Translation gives CASSVLPASGSYEQYF.

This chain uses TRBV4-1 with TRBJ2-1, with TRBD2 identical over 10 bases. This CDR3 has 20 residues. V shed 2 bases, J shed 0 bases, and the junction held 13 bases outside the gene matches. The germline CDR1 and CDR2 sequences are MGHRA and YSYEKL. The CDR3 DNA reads TGCGCCAGCAGCCAATCAAGTTGGTTAGCGGGAGGTTCCTCCTACAATGAGCAGTTCTTC. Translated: CASSQSSWLAGGSSYNEQFF.

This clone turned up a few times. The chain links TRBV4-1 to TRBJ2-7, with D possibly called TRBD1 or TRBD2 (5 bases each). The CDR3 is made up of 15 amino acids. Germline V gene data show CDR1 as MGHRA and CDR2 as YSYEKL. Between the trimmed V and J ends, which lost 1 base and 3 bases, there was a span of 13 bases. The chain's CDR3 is CASSQVGGAGYEQYF. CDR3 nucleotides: TGCGCCAGCAGCCAAGTTGGGGGTGCCGGCTACGAGCAGTACTTC.

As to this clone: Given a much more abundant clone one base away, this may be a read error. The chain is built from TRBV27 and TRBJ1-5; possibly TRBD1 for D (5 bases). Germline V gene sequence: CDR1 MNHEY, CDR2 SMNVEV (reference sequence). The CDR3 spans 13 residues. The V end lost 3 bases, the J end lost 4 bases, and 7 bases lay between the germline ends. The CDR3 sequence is CASSFRGNQPQHF. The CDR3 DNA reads TGTGCCAGCAGTTTCCGGGGGAATCAGCCCCAGCATTTT.

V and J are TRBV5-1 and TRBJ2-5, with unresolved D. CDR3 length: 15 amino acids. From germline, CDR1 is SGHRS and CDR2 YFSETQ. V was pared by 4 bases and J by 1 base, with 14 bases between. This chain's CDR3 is CASSPLAGIQETQYF. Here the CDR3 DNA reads TGCGCCAGCAGCCCCCTGGCCGGTATCCAAGAGACCCAGTACTTC.

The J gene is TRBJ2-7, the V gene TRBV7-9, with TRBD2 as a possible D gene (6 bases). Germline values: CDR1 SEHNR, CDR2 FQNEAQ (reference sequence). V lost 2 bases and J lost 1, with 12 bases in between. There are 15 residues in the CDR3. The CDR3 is CASSLTGTRSYEQYF. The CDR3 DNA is TGTGCCAGCAGCTTAACCGGGACTCGGTCCTACGAGCAGTACTTC.

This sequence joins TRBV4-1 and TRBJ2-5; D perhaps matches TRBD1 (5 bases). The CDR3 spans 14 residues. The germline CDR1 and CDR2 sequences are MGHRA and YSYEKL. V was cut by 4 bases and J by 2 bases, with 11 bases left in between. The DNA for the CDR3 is TGCGCCAGCAGCCTGACTCAGGGTCAAGAGACCCAGTACTTC. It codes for CASSLTQGQETQYF.

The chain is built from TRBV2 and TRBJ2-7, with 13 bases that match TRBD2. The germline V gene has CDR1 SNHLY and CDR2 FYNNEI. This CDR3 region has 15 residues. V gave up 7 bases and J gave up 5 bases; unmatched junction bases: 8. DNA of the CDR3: TGTGCCAGCAATCAACTAGCGGGAGGGGTAAACGAGCAGTACTTC. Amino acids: CASNQLAGGVNEQYF.

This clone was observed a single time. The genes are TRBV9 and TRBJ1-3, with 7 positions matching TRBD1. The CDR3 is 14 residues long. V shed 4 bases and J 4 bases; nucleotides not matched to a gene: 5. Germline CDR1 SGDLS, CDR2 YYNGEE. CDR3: CASSPSGQGNTIYF. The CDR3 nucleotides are TGTGCCAGCAGCCCCTCGGGACAGGGAAACACCATATATTTT. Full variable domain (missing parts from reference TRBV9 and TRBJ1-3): DSGVTQTPKHLITATGQRVTLRCSPRSGDLSVYWYQQSLDQGLQFLIQYYNGEERAKGNILERFSAQQFPDLHSELNLSSLELGDSALYFCASSPSGQGNTIYFGEGSWLTVV.

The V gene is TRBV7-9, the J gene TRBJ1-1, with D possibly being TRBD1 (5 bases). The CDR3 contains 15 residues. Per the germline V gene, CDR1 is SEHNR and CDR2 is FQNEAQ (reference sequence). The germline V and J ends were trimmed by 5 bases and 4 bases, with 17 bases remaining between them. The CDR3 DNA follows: TGTGCCAGCAGCAAAAGGGACGGTATGGCCACTGAAGCTTTCTTT. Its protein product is CASSKRDGMATEAFF.

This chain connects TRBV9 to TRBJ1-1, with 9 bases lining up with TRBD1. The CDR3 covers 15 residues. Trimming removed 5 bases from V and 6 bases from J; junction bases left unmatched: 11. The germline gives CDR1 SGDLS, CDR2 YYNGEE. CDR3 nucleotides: TGTGCCAGCAGTTCCTCGGGACAGGGATGGGCTGAAGCTTTCTTT. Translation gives CASSSSGQGWAEAFF.